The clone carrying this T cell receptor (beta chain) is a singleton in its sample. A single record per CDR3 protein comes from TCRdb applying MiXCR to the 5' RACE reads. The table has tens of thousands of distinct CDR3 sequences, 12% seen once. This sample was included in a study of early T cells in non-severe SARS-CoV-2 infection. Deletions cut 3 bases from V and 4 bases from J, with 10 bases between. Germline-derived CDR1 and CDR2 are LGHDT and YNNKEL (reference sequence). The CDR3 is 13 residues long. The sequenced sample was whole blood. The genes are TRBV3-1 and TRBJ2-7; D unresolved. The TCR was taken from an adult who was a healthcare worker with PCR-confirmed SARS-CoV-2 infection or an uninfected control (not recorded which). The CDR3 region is CASSHPSGYEQYF. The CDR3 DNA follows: TGTGCCAGCAGCCACCCTTCCGGGTACGAGCAGTACTTC.